What follows are 24 T cell receptor beta chains derived from one specimen sequenced in a study of shared clonotypes between healthy human individuals. Some clones are missing from TCRdb's copy, which holds only in-frame ones; the method was immunoSEQ multiplex PCR. This sample yields approximately 1,500,000 clones, of which 95% to 99% are seen a single time; 0.4% to 0.55% belongs to the top ten. The sequencing input was naive CD4+ T cells sorted from blood. Indicated subset: CD45RA+ positively selected. All receptors come from a young man in good health.

V and J are TRBV10-3 and TRBJ1-5, with D uncertain. Germline CDR1 and CDR2: ENHRY and SYGVKD. V lost 0 bases, J lost 4 bases, and 7 bases lay in between. The CDR3 is made up of 14 amino acids. CDR3 amino acids: CAISESDQNQPQHF. Here the CDR3 DNA reads TGTGCCATCAGTGAGTCAGACCAGAATCAGCCCCAGCATTTT.

This clone has just one count. Other nucleotide sequences from this sample produce the same CDR3. The chain links TRBV29-1 to TRBJ2-5; D is possibly TRBD2 (6 bases). The CDR3 has 12 residues. V was cut by 6 bases and J by 1 base, with 9 bases left in between. Germline values: CDR1 SQVTM, CDR2 ANQGSEA. Here the CDR3 reads CSVVGLQETQYF. CDR3 coding DNA: TGCAGCGTCGTGGGACTCCAAGAGACCCAGTACTTC.

The rearrangement joins TRBV2 to TRBJ2-3; D gene unclear. Germline lookup yields CDR1 SNHLY and CDR2 FYNNEI. The V end lost 3 bases, the J end lost 2 bases, and 3 bases lay between the germline ends. CDR3 length: 12 residues. The CDR3 bases are TGTGCCAGCAGTGACCTCACAGATACGCAGTATTTT. Protein product: CASSDLTDTQYF.

This chain connects TRBV5-4 to TRBJ2-2; no clear D gene. The V end was cut by 3 bases, the J end by 6 bases, with 12 bases between. Germline values: CDR1 SGHNT, CDR2 YYREEE (reference sequence). The CDR3 runs to 14 residues. The CDR3 spells CASSSDLSAGELFF. CDR3 nucleotides: TGTGCCAGCAGCTCTGACTTAAGTGCCGGGGAGCTGTTTTTT.

The CDR3 DNA follows: TGCAGCGGGGGGGGCGCAGGGGACCCCTACGAGCAGTACTTC. It is translated as CSGGGAGDPYEQYF. The chain uses TRBV29-1 and TRBJ2-7; possibly TRBD2 for D (7 bases). V gave up 7 bases and J gave up 2 bases, with 18 bases separating them. In germline, CDR1 is SQVTM, CDR2 ANQGSEA. This CDR3 spans 14 amino acids.

J is TRBJ1-5 and V is TRBV6-5; D ambiguous. The CDR3 totals 14 residues. Germline CDR1 reads MNHEY; CDR2 reads SVGAGI. Trimming shortened V by 3 bases and J by 3 bases, and 9 bases separated the two germline ends. The CDR3 loop reads CASSYTSFNQPQHF. DNA of the CDR3: TGTGCCAGCAGTTATACAAGTTTCAATCAGCCCCAGCATTTT.

V and J are TRBV28 and TRBJ2-5; a possible D gene is TRBD1 (5 bases). V dropped 2 bases and J dropped 3 bases, with 10 bases sitting between them. The CDR3 has 14 amino acids. Germline V lookup: CDR1 MDHEN, CDR2 SYDVKM. The CDR3 reads CASSLPRAEETQYF. The CDR3 nucleotides read TGTGCCAGCAGTTTACCCAGGGCTGAAGAGACCCAGTACTTC.

J is TRBJ2-7 and V is TRBV2; no definite D call. The V end lost 6 bases, the J end lost 0 bases, and 12 bases lay between the germline ends. Germline V gene lookup returns CDR1 SNHLY and CDR2 FYNNEI. This CDR3 is 14 amino acids long. In DNA form, the CDR3 reads TGTGCCAGCAGGGGTTGGGTCTCCTCCTACGAGCAGTACTTC. Translating gives CASRGWVSSYEQYF.

Of note for this clone: This sample also contains other DNA sequences that code for the same CDR3. The chain carries TRBV9 and TRBJ2-3; possibly TRBD2 for D (5 bases). The germline V and J ends were trimmed by 4 bases and 1 base, with 7 bases remaining between them. Germline CDR1 is SGDLS and CDR2 is YYNGEE. The CDR3 has 13 amino acids. CDR3 amino acids: CASSRGGTDTQYF. The DNA of the CDR3 is TGTGCCAGCAGCCGGGGTGGCACAGATACGCAGTATTTT.

This chain links TRBV11-2 with TRBJ2-1; D call uncertain. Trimming pared 3 bases from V and 16 bases from J, leaving 19 bases between. CDR3 length: 13 amino acids. In germline, CDR1 is SGHAT, CDR2 FQNNGV. The CDR3 sequence: CASSFPRGPWAFF. The CDR3 DNA reads TGTGCCAGCAGCTTCCCGCGAGGCCCGTGGGCCTTCTTC.

This chain joins TRBV19 and TRBJ2-7; 9 bases match TRBD1. Germline V gene sequence: CDR1 LNHDA, CDR2 SQIVND (reference sequence). This CDR3 comprises 16 residues. V lost 10 bases and J lost 5; bases outside the gene matches: 18. The CDR3 here is CATNKIYGQGIDEQYF. The CDR3 nucleotides are TGTGCCACTAACAAAATCTACGGACAGGGGATAGACGAGCAGTACTTC.

J is TRBJ2-7 and V is TRBV11-2, with D maybe TRBD1 (6 bases). The ends were cut back, 8 bases at V and 6 bases at J, with 20 bases in the middle. The germline gives CDR1 SGHAT, CDR2 FQNNGV. CDR3 length: 14 amino acids. DNA for the CDR3: TGTGCCAGCGCCAGTCGGGCAGGGGCGGGCGAGCAGTACTTC. Translation: CASASRAGAGEQYF.

The DNA for the CDR3 is TGTGCCAGCAGTGTCCCGGGACAGAAAGTCTACAATGAGCAGTTCTTC. Its protein product is CASSVPGQKVYNEQFF. This sequence joins TRBV2 and TRBJ2-1; 7 nucleotides align to TRBD1. The CDR3 runs 16 residues. In germline, CDR1 is SNHLY, CDR2 FYNNEI. J lost 3 bases, V lost 4 bases, and 9 bases had no gene match.

The chain employs TRBV19 and TRBJ1-1, with 12 bases that match TRBD1. V was clipped by 3 bases and J by 5 bases; unmatched bases: 4. Germline V gene data show CDR1 as LNHDA and CDR2 as SQIVND (reference sequence). This CDR3 spans 15 amino acids. The CDR3 DNA sequence: TGTGCCAGTAGTATCGGGACAGGGGGCTGGACTGAAGCTTTCTTT. Amino acids: CASSIGTGGWTEAFF.

This chain connects TRBV19 to TRBJ2-1; tentatively, D is TRBD2 (5 bases). The germline V gene encodes CDR1 LNHDA and CDR2 SQIVND (reference sequence). This CDR3 is 15 amino acids long. V was shortened by 4 bases and J by 4 bases, with 14 bases between the two germline ends. CDR3 DNA: TGTGCCAGTAGTACAGACTCGGGCGGGTACAATGAGCAGTTCTTC. Its protein product is CASSTDSGGYNEQFF.

This clone showed up just once. The V call is TRBV28, the J call TRBJ1-3, with D unresolved. CDR1 and CDR2 (germline): MDHEN, SYDVKM. The V gene lost 2 bases and the J gene lost 2 bases, with 10 bases spanning the gap. The CDR3 has 15 amino acids. CDR3 residues: CASSLGDRPGNTIYF. The CDR3 DNA follows: TGTGCCAGCAGTTTAGGGGATCGCCCTGGAAACACCATATATTTT. Drawing the rest from reference TRBV28 and TRBJ1-3, the complete variable domain is DVKVTQSSRYLVKRTGEKVFLECVQDMDHENMFWYRQDPGLGLRLIYFSYDVKMKEKGDIPEGYSVSREKKERFSLILESASTNQTSMYLCASSLGDRPGNTIYFGEGSWLTVV.

This rearrangement joins TRBV2 to TRBJ2-1; tentatively, D is TRBD2 (5 bases). V lost 4 bases and J lost 10, with 20 bases in between. This CDR3 contains 15 residues. Germline CDR1 is SNHLY and CDR2 is FYNNEI. Here the CDR3 DNA reads TGTGCCAGCAGTGCCATAGGGCGAGCCGGGAAGGAGCAGTTCTTC. Its protein product is CASSAIGRAGKEQFF.

V is TRBV5-1 and J is TRBJ1-2, with TRBD1 identical over 9 bases. V lost 4 bases and J lost 4; bases outside the gene matches: 8. The germline gives CDR1 SGHRS, CDR2 YFSETQ. The CDR3 spans 15 residues. The CDR3 region is CASSLPGQGIYGYTF. The CDR3 DNA follows: TGCGCCAGCAGCCTCCCGGGACAGGGCATCTATGGCTACACCTTC. Full variable domain (rest looked up from reference TRBV5-1 and TRBJ1-2): KAGVTQTPRYLIKTRGQQVTLSCSPISGHRSVSWYQQTPGQGLQFLFEYFSETQRNKGNFPGRFSGRQFSNSRSEMNVSTLELGDSALYLCASSLPGQGIYGYTFGSGTRLTVV.

The chain has TRBV28 and TRBJ2-7, with 11 bases that match TRBD2. V lost 5 bases and J lost 0; bases outside the gene matches: 6. Germline V CDR1 and CDR2: MDHEN, SYDVKM. This CDR3 comprises 16 residues. The CDR3 here is CASSGTSGRPSYEQYF. The CDR3 region has the DNA TGTGCCAGCAGTGGAACTAGCGGGAGACCCTCCTACGAGCAGTACTTC.

Points on this clone: Other DNA sequences in the same sample also yield this CDR3. The genes are TRBV5-1 and TRBJ2-7; 8 nucleotides agree with TRBD1. V was pared by 0 bases and J by 2 bases, with 1 base of the junction left unmatched. The CDR3 extends over 14 amino acids. CDR1 and CDR2 from the germline V gene are SGHRS and YFSETQ. The CDR3 here is CASSLGTGTYEQYF. The CDR3 DNA reads as TGCGCCAGCAGCTTGGGGACAGGGACCTACGAGCAGTACTTC.

The chain employs TRBV5-1 and TRBJ2-3, with no clear D. This CDR3 has 13 residues. CDR1 SGHRS and CDR2 YFSETQ come from the germline V gene. Trimming took 0 bases from V and 9 from J, leaving 11 bases between them. CDR3 coding DNA: TGCGCCAGCAGCTTGGGTGGGATAGGAACGCAGTATTTT. It encodes CASSLGGIGTQYF.

This chain connects TRBV6-5 to TRBJ1-5; D is possibly TRBD1 (5 bases). The CDR3 loop spans 14 amino acids. CDR1 and CDR2 from the germline V gene are MNHEY and SVGAGI. Trimming left V 2 bases short and J 4 bases short, with 9 bases between. The CDR3 coding sequence is TGTGCCAGCAGTTACCTCGGACAAAATCAGCCCCAGCATTTT. It yields the protein CASSYLGQNQPQHF.

The J gene is TRBJ2-7, the V gene TRBV18; 8 bases match TRBD2. Germline V gene data show CDR1 as KGHSH and CDR2 as LQKENI. The CDR3 extends over 15 amino acids. V trimming: 2 bases; J trimming: 3 bases; junction bases outside the gene matches: 6. This CDR3 is CASSPSVAGIYEQYF. The CDR3 DNA reads as TGTGCCAGCTCACCATCCGTAGCGGGGATCTACGAGCAGTACTTC.

J is TRBJ2-2 and V is TRBV9; perhaps TRBD2 as D (5 bases). Trimming removed 0 bases from V and 3 bases from J, with 12 bases in between. This CDR3 region has 16 residues. Per germline, CDR1 SGDLS and CDR2 YYNGEE. This CDR3 is CASSVVREWYTGELFF. CDR3 nucleotide sequence: TGTGCCAGCAGCGTAGTGAGGGAGTGGTACACCGGGGAGCTGTTTTTT.